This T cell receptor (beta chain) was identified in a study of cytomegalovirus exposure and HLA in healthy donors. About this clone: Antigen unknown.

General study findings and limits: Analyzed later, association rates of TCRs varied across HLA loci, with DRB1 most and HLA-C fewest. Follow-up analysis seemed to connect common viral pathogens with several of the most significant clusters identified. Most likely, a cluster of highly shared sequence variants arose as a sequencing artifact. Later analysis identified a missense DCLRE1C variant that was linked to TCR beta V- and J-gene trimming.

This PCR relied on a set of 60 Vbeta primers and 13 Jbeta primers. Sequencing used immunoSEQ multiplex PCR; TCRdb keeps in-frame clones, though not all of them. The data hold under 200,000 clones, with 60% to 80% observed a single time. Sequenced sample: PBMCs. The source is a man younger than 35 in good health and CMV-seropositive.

As DNA, the CDR3 is TGTGCCAGCAGCTTAGAGTCGAGGCCCAGGGTGGATGAGCAGTTCTTC. Amino acid sequence: CASSLESRPRVDEQFF. This chain connects TRBV7-2 to TRBJ2-1; weak D call: TRBD1 (5 bases). Germline-derived CDR1 and CDR2 are SGHTA and FQGNSA. The CDR3 is 16 amino acids. V was pared by 1 base and J by 8 bases, with 18 bases between.